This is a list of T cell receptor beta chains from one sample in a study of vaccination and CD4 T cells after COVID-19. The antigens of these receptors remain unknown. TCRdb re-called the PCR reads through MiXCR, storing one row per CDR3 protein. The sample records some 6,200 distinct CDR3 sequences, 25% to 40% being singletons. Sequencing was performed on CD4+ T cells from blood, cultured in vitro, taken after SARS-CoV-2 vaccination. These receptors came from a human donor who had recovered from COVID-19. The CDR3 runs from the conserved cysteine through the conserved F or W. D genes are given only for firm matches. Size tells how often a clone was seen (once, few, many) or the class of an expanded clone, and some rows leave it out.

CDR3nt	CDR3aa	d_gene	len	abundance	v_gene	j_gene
TGTGCCAGCAGTACTCGGACAGGGGCAGATACGCAGTATTTT	CASSTRTGADTQYF	TRBD1	14	few	TRBV6-5	TRBJ2-3
TGCAGTGCTAGAGGGTGGCGGGGGGGAACAGATACGCAGTATTTT	CSARGWRGGTDTQYF	TRBD2	15	few	TRBV20-1	TRBJ2-3
TGTGCCACCAGTGACCACAGGGTCGCCGAGACCCAGTACTTC	CATSDHRVAETQYF	.	14	few	TRBV24-1	TRBJ2-5
TGTGCCACCAGTGATTGGGACCAGGGGGCAGTTGGCTACACCTTC	CATSDWDQGAVGYTF	TRBD1	15	.	TRBV24-1	TRBJ1-2
TGTGCCACCAGCAGAGATGTAGGGGGTACGGAGACCCAGTACTTC	CATSRDVGGTETQYF	.	15	medium-sized	TRBV15	TRBJ2-5
TGCAGCGTGGGGGGACAGCTCTTTGTGGGCTACACCTTC	CSVGGQLFVGYTF	TRBD1	13	.	TRBV29-1	TRBJ1-2
TGCAGTGCTAGACCAGGACAGGGGCTGAACTATGGCTACACCTTC	CSARPGQGLNYGYTF	TRBD1	15	medium-sized	TRBV20-1	TRBJ1-2
TGTGCCAGCAGTTACGGGCAGGGTGCCCCACGGACCCAGTACTTC	CASSYGQGAPRTQYF	.	15	few	TRBV6-5	TRBJ2-5
TGCAGTGCTAGTCCACAGGGTACTGGAAACACCATATATTTT	CSASPQGTGNTIYF	.	14	medium-sized	TRBV20-1	TRBJ1-3
TGTGCCAGCAGCTCCCAGGAGAGGGCAGCGGGGGAGCAGTACTTC	CASSSQERAAGEQYF	TRBD2	15	.	TRBV5-4	TRBJ2-7
TGTGCCAGCAGTTTATGGGGGGAGCCCCAGCATTTT	CASSLWGEPQHF	.	12	few	TRBV28	TRBJ1-5
TGTGCCACTCAAACCAATACCTACGAGCAGTACTTC	CATQTNTYEQYF	.	12	.	TRBV6-1	TRBJ2-7
TGTGCCAGCTCACCAAACCAGGGGGATGTCTATGGCTACACCTTC	CASSPNQGDVYGYTF	TRBD1	15	.	TRBV18	TRBJ1-2
TGTGCCAGCAGCCAACGACAGGGGAACTATGGCTACACCTTC	CASSQRQGNYGYTF	TRBD1	14	.	TRBV14	TRBJ1-2
TGTGCCAGCAGCTTAAACTCACGAACCCAAGAGACCCAGTACTTC	CASSLNSRTQETQYF	.	15	few	TRBV7-9	TRBJ2-5